This T cell receptor (beta chain) was captured by sequencing in a study of CD8+CD57+ T cells in acquired aplastic anemia. Study context: The study obtained an average of roughly 2.9 ug of DNA from sorted CD4+ and CD8+ cells. Findings of the study overall: Patients and controls turned out to have 25 to 30 CD8+ CDR3 sequences in common. Between patients and controls, CD8+ Simpson's diversity did not vary significantly.

The CDR3 is made up of 15 amino acids. CDR1 and CDR2 (germline): LNHDA, SQIVND (reference sequence). V gave up 6 bases and J gave up 0 bases, with 12 bases separating them. The template used for profiling TCR beta VDJ and CDR3 was genomic DNA. TCRdb re-called the reads with MiXCR, one entry per CDR3 protein. The sample has 150,000 to 200,000 distinct CDR3 sequences; less than 60% are singletons. Ten or more counts support this clonotype. Its antigen remains unidentified. Selection for sequencing was limited to patients who had shown CD8+CD57+ cell expansion by flow cytometry. By the time of blood sampling, patients had still received no therapy.

The clonotype originates from a human donor with aplastic anemia. Material: sorted CD4+, CD8+, or CD8+CD57+ T cells (not recorded which) from PBMCs. The J gene is TRBJ1-5, the V gene TRBV19; no clear D gene. The CDR3 region is CASSVGGYSNQPQHF. Here the CDR3 DNA reads TGTGCCAGTAGCGTCGGTGGATATAGCAATCAGCCCCAGCATTTT.